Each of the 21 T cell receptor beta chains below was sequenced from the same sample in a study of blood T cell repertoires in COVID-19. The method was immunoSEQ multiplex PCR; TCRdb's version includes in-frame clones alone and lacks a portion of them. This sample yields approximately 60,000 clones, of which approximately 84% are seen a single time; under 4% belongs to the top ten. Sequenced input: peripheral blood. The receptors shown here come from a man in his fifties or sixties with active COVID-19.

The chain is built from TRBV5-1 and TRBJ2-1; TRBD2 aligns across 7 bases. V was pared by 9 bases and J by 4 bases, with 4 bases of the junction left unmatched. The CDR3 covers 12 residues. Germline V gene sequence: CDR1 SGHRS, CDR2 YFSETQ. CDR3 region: CATRDYYNEQFF. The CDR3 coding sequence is TGCGCCACCAGGGACTATTACAATGAGCAGTTCTTC.

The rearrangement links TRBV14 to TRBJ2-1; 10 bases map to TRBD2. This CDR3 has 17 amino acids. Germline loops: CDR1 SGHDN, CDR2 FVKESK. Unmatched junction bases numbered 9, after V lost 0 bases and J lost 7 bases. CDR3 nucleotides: TGTGCCAGCAGCCAAGATATCGGCCTAGCGGGAGCGAATGAGCAGTTCTTC. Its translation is CASSQDIGLAGANEQFF.

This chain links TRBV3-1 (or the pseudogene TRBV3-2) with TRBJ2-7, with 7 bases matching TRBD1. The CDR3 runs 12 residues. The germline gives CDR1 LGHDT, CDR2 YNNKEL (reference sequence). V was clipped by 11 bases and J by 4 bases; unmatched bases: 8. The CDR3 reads CACEGARYEQYF. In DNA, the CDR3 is TGTGCCTGCGAGGGGGCCCGTTACGAGCAGTACTTC.

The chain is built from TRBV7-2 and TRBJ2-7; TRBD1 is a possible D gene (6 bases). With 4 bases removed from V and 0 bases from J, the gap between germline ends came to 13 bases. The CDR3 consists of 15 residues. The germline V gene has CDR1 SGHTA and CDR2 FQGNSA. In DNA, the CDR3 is TGTGCCAGCAGCTCCGGACAGACCGGCTCCTACGAGCAGTACTTC. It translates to CASSSGQTGSYEQYF.

The CDR3 region has the DNA TGTGCCAGCAGCTCCTCCGGGACAGAGAATGAGCAGTTCTTC. Amino acids: CASSSSGTENEQFF. V and J are TRBV11-2 and TRBJ2-1; TRBD1 agrees at 7 bases. Germline CDR1 reads SGHAT; CDR2 reads FQNNGV. The CDR3 has 14 amino acids. V gave up 4 bases and J gave up 7 bases; unmatched junction bases: 7. The full variable domain, completed using reference TRBV11-2 and TRBJ2-1, is EAGVAQSPRYKIIEKRQSVAFWCNPISGHATLYWYQQILGQGPKLLIQFQNNGVVDDSQLPKDRFSAERLKGVDSTLKIQPAKLEDSAVYLCASSSSGTENEQFFGPGTRLTVL.

The CDR3 reads CASSFRQFYEQYF. CDR3 coding DNA: TGTGCCAGCAGTTTCCGACAGTTCTACGAGCAGTACTTC. The chain has TRBV28 and TRBJ2-7; a weak D match, TRBD1 (5 bases). There are 13 residues in the CDR3. Germline V lookup: CDR1 MDHEN, CDR2 SYDVKM. Trimming stripped 3 bases from V and 3 bases from J, with 9 bases between.

The CDR3 DNA is TGTGCCAGCAGTTATGACGGGAGCTCCTACGAGCAGTACTTC. This sequence encodes CASSYDGSSYEQYF. V is TRBV6-2 or TRBV6-3 and J is TRBJ2-7; possible D gene TRBD2, 6 bases. Trimming removed 3 bases at V and 0 bases at J, with 9 bases between. The CDR3 loop spans 14 amino acids. CDR1 is MNHEY and CDR2 is SVGEGT in the germline V gene.

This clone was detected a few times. This CDR3 is CASSVGTGALHF. In nucleotides, the CDR3 is TGTGCCAGCAGCGTCGGAACCGGGGCCCTCCACTTT. The V call is TRBV7-9, the J call TRBJ1-6; D uncertain. The germline gives CDR1 SEHNR, CDR2 FQNEAQ (reference sequence). The CDR3 runs to 12 residues. Between the trimmed V and J ends, which lost 5 bases and 14 bases, there was a span of 13 bases.

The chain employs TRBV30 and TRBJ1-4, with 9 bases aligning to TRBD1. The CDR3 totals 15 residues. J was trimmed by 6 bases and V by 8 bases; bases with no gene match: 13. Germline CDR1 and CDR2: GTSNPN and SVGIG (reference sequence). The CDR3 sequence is CAGDTQGAIDEKLFF. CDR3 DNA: TGTGCCGGAGACACACAGGGGGCGATTGATGAAAAACTGTTTTTT. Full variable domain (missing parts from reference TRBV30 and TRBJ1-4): SQTIHQWPATLVQPVGSPLSLECTVEGTSNPNLYWYRQAAGRGLQLLFYSVGIGQISSEVPQNLSASRPQDRQFILSSKKLLLSDSGFYLCAGDTQGAIDEKLFFGSGTQLSVL.

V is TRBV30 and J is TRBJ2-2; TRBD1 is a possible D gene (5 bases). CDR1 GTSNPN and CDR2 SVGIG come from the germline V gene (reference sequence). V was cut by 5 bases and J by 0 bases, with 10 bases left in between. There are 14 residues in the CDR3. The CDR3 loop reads CAWQKTANTGELFF. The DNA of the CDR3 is TGTGCCTGGCAGAAGACAGCGAACACCGGGGAGCTGTTTTTT. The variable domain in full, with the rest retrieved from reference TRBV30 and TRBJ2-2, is SQTIHQWPATLVQPVGSPLSLECTVEGTSNPNLYWYRQAAGRGLQLLFYSVGIGQISSEVPQNLSASRPQDRQFILSSKKLLLSDSGFYLCAWQKTANTGELFFGEGSRLTVL.

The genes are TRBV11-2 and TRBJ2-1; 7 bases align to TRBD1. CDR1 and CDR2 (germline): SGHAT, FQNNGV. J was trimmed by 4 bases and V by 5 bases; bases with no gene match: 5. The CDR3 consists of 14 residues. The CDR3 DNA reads TGTGCCAGCAGCAAGGGACAGAATTACAATGAGCAGTTCTTC. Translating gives CASSKGQNYNEQFF.

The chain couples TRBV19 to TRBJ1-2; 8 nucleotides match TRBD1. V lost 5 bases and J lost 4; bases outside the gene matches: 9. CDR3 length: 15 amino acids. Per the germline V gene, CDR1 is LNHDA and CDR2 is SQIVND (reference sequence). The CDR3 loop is CASSPAGGSGYGYTF. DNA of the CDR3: TGTGCCAGTAGTCCGGCAGGGGGCTCTGGCTATGGCTACACCTTC.

The CDR3: CASSAGAGYNEQFF. The CDR3 DNA sequence: TGCGCCAGCTCCGCAGGGGCGGGTTACAATGAGCAGTTCTTC. The V call is TRBV5-1, the J call TRBJ2-1, with a tentative D call TRBD1 (6 bases). The V end lost 7 bases, the J end lost 4 bases, and 15 bases lay between the germline ends. This CDR3 comprises 14 residues. The germline gives CDR1 SGHRS, CDR2 YFSETQ.

As DNA, the CDR3 is TGTGCCAGCAGTCGGCAGGGAGGGGGGGGCAATCAGCCCCAGCATTTT. Amino acids: CASSRQGGGGNQPQHF. The chain links TRBV27 to TRBJ1-5, with D possibly TRBD1 on 6 matching bases. Germline V gene sequence: CDR1 MNHEY, CDR2 SMNVEV (reference sequence). Trimming left V 5 bases short and J 2 bases short, with 16 bases between. The CDR3 has 16 amino acids.

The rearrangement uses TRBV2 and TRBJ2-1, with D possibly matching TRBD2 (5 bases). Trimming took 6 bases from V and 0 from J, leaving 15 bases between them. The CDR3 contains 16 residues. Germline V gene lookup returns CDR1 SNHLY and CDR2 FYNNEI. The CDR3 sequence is CASSPSRVSSYNEQFF. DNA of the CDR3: TGTGCCAGCAGCCCGTCGAGGGTGAGCTCCTACAATGAGCAGTTCTTC. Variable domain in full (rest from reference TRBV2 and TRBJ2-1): EPEVTQTPSHQVTQMGQEVILRCVPISNHLYFYWYRQILGQKVEFLVSFYNNEISEKSEIFDDQFSVERPDGSNFTLKIRSTKLEDSAMYFCASSPSRVSSYNEQFFGPGTRLTVL.

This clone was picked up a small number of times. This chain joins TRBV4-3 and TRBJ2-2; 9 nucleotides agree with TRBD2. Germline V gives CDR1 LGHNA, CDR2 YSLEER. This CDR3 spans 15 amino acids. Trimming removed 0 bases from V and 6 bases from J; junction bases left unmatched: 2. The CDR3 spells CASSQDSGSAGELFF. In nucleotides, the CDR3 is TGCGCCAGCAGCCAAGATAGCGGGAGTGCCGGGGAGCTGTTTTTT.

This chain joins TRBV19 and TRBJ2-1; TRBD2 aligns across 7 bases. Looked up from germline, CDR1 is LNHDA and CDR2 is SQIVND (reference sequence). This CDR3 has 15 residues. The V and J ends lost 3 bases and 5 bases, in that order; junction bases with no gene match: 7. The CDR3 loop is CASSIWGGVHNEQFF. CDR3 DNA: TGTGCCAGTAGTATCTGGGGAGGGGTCCACAATGAGCAGTTCTTC.

The CDR3 reads CATSRGGETQYF. The CDR3 DNA reads TGTGCCACCAGCAGGGGGGGAGAGACCCAGTACTTC. The chain employs TRBV15 and TRBJ2-5; D is perhaps TRBD2 (6 bases). The CDR3 has 12 residues. The germline gives CDR1 LNHNV, CDR2 YYDKDF (reference sequence). V dropped 3 bases and J dropped 4 bases, with 6 bases sitting between them. Full variable domain (rest looked up from reference TRBV15 and TRBJ2-5): DAMVIQNPRYQVTQFGKPVTLSCSQTLNHNVMYWYQQKSSQAPKLLFHYYDKDFNNEADTPDNFQSRRPNTSFCFLDIRSPGLGDTAMYLCATSRGGETQYFGPGTRLLVL.

CDR3 sequence reads: CASSLDREETQYF. CDR3 DNA: TGTGCCAGCAGCTTGGACAGGGAAGAGACCCAGTACTTC. The rearrangement links TRBV5-6 to TRBJ2-5; D is possibly TRBD1 (6 bases). Germline V CDR1 and CDR2: SGHDT, YYEEEE. The CDR3 contains 13 residues. Trimming removed 0 bases at V and 3 bases at J, with 6 bases between.

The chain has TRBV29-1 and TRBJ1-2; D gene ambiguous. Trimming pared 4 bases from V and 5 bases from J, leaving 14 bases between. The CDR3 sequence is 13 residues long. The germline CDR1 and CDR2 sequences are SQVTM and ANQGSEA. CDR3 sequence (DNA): TGCAGCGTTGGAAACCCCTCTAGATATGGCTACACCTTC. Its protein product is CSVGNPSRYGYTF.

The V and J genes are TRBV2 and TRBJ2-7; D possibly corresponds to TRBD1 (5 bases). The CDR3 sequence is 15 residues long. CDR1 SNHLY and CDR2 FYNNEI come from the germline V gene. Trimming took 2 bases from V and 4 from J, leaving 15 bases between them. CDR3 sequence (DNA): TGTGCCAGCAGTGAATCCCAGGGAAGGCTATACGAGCAGTACTTC. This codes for CASSESQGRLYEQYF.